These 32 T cell receptor beta chains originate from one sample sequenced in a study of immune cell composition in non-small cell lung cancer. The normal lung sample lay at least 3 cm, and maximally far, from the tumour. Repertoires were generated with immunoSEQ multiplex PCR, while TCRdb's copy carries only in-frame clones and drops some. The sample carries 2,500 or so clones, more than 60% recorded once. Sequencing used non-adjacent lung tissue. The receptors derive from a human donor with non-small cell lung cancer.

The gene calls are TRBV7-1 and TRBJ1-3; no firm D call. TRBV7-1 is assigned to the ORF class and has an uncertain function. Trimming stripped 4 bases from V and 3 bases from J, with 13 bases between. CDR3 length: 15 residues. The CDR3: CASSFDSSFGNTIYF. In DNA form, the CDR3 reads TGTGCCAGCAGCTTTGATAGCTCGTTTGGAAACACCATATATTTT.

The chain combines TRBV19 with TRBJ1-6; D remains ambiguous. Germline V gene data show CDR1 as LNHDA and CDR2 as SQIVND (reference sequence). CDR3 length: 12 residues. V shed 5 bases and J shed 12 bases, with 11 bases lying between them. The CDR3 DNA follows: TGTGCCAGTAGTGTCGGACTAGGACCCCTCCACTTT. It yields the protein CASSVGLGPLHF.

This chain uses TRBV7-3 with TRBJ1-1; 8 bases are shared with TRBD1. Per germline, CDR1 SGHTA and CDR2 FQGTGA. V lost 5 bases to trimming and J lost 1 base; unmatched junction nucleotides: 0. This CDR3 comprises 13 residues. The CDR3 sequence is CASSGQGNTEAFF. CDR3 sequence (DNA): TGTGCCAGCAGCGGACAGGGGAACACTGAAGCTTTCTTT. Complete variable domain (other parts from reference TRBV7-3 and TRBJ1-1): GAGVSQTPSNKVTEKGKYVELRCDPISGHTALYWYRQSLGQGPEFLIYFQGTGAADDSGLPNDRFFAVRPEGSVSTLKIQRTERGDSAVYLCASSGQGNTEAFFGQGTRLTVV.

The V call is TRBV13, the J call TRBJ1-2; the D is unclear. Deletions cut 4 bases from V and 5 bases from J, with 8 bases between. The CDR3 is 12 residues long. Per germline, CDR1 PRHDT and CDR2 FYEKMQ (reference sequence). CDR3 sequence: CASSSGSYGYTF. CDR3 in DNA: TGTGCCAGCAGCTCGGGGAGTTATGGCTACACCTTC.

This clone was observed a few times. As DNA, the CDR3 is TGTGCCAGCAGTGACCTAGCGGGGGGCGACAATGAGCAGTTCTTC. It yields the protein CASSDLAGGDNEQFF. This chain joins TRBV6-4 and TRBJ2-1; 11 nucleotides align to TRBD2. Germline V gene lookup returns CDR1 MRHNA and CDR2 SNTAGT. J lost 5 bases, V lost 2 bases, and 2 bases had no gene match. The CDR3 consists of 15 residues.

This clone occurred a few times. The chain links TRBV7-6 to TRBJ2-6; D unresolved. Per the germline V gene, CDR1 is SGHVS and CDR2 is FNYEAQ. The CDR3 sequence is 14 residues long. V dropped 8 bases and J dropped 0 bases, with 8 bases sitting between them. The CDR3 DNA follows: TGTGCCAGCCAGGTAGACTCTGGGGCCAACGTCCTGACTTTC. Translated: CASQVDSGANVLTF.

The CDR3 DNA reads as TGTGCCACCAGCAGAGTTCGGGGGGGTCCCACCGGGGAGCTGTTTTTT. Translation: CATSRVRGGPTGELFF. This chain joins TRBV15 and TRBJ2-2; TRBD2 matches at 8 bases. V dropped 1 base and J dropped 4; count of bases not matched to a gene: 5. This CDR3 has 16 residues. Germline values: CDR1 LNHNV, CDR2 YYDKDF (reference sequence). Filled out from reference TRBV15 and TRBJ2-2, the complete variable domain reads DAMVIQNPRYQVTQFGKPVTLSCSQTLNHNVMYWYQQKSSQAPKLLFHYYDKDFNNEADTPDNFQSRRPNTSFCFLDIRSPGLGDTAMYLCATSRVRGGPTGELFFGEGSRLTVL.

The rearrangement uses TRBV25-1 and TRBJ1-4, with 9 bases lining up with TRBD1. The CDR3 extends over 17 amino acids. Looked up from germline, CDR1 is MGHDK and CDR2 is SYGVNS. With 3 bases clipped from V and 4 bases from J, the junction kept 9 bases outside the gene matches. The CDR3 loop reads CASSDPLGTGSNEKLFF. Written as DNA, the CDR3 is TGTGCCAGCAGTGATCCCCTCGGGACAGGGAGTAATGAAAAACTGTTTTTT.

This clone came up a few times. Other DNA sequences in this sample translate to the same CDR3. The chain is built from TRBV19 and TRBJ2-7; possibly TRBD2 for D (5 bases). Trimming removed 5 bases at V and 2 bases at J, with 10 bases between. The CDR3 extends over 13 amino acids. CDR1 is LNHDA and CDR2 is SQIVND in the germline V gene (reference sequence). The CDR3 DNA is TGTGCCAGTAGTCCTGGACTCCCCTACGAGCAGTACTTC. Translated: CASSPGLPYEQYF. Variable domain in full (rest from reference TRBV19 and TRBJ2-7): DGGITQSPKYLFRKEGQNVTLSCEQNLNHDAMYWYRQDPGQGLRLIYYSQIVNDFQKGDIAEGYSVSREKKESFPLTVTSAQKNPTAFYLCASSPGLPYEQYFGPGTRLTVT.

This chain uses TRBV6-5 with TRBJ2-1, with a tentative D call TRBD2 (7 bases). V shed 4 bases and J shed 7 bases, with 17 bases lying between them. From germline, CDR1 is MNHEY and CDR2 SVGAGI. This CDR3 comprises 15 residues. DNA of the CDR3: TGTGCCAGCAGTTCAGGACTAGAGGGGGGAAATGAGCAGTTCTTC. It yields the protein CASSSGLEGGNEQFF.

The rearrangement joins TRBV10-1 to TRBJ2-1; 12 bases line up with TRBD2. CDR3 size: 14 residues. CDR1 and CDR2 (germline): WNHNN, SYGVQD (reference sequence). The trim removed 2 bases at V and 8 bases at J, leaving 1 base unmatched. The CDR3 loop is CASSEGLAGYEQFF. The CDR3 nucleotides are TGCGCCAGCAGTGAGGGACTAGCGGGATATGAGCAGTTCTTC.

The genes are TRBV9 and TRBJ2-1, with 10 positions matching TRBD2. This CDR3 is 15 amino acids long. Germline CDR1 is SGDLS and CDR2 is YYNGEE. The V and J ends lost 2 bases and 4 bases, in that order; junction bases with no gene match: 3. The CDR3 DNA follows: TGTGCCAGCAGCGTCAGCGGGGGGGGGTACAATGAGCAGTTCTTC. It specifies CASSVSGGGYNEQFF.

A single count supports this clone. The chain has TRBV14 and TRBJ1-2, with 10 bases lining up with TRBD1. Germline lookup yields CDR1 SGHDN and CDR2 FVKESK. This CDR3 comprises 14 residues. Trimming removed 1 base from V and 10 bases from J; junction bases left unmatched: 6. CDR3 nucleotide sequence: TGTGCCAGCAGCCAAGTCCGGGACAGGGGCGCCTACACCTTC. Amino acid sequence: CASSQVRDRGAYTF.

The CDR3: CASSLGDDYSYEQYF. The CDR3 DNA is TGCGCCAGCAGCTTGGGAGACGACTACTCCTACGAGCAGTACTTC. This chain links TRBV5-1 with TRBJ2-7; D might be TRBD2 (5 bases). The CDR3 loop spans 15 amino acids. CDR1 is SGHRS, CDR2 YFSETQ, per germline. Trimming cost V 0 bases and J 0 bases, with 10 bases left between them.

This rearrangement joins TRBV11-2 to TRBJ1-2; no definite D call. The V end was cut by 1 base, the J end by 7 bases, with 10 bases between. The CDR3 is 13 residues long. Germline V lookup: CDR1 SGHAT, CDR2 FQNNGV. The CDR3 spells CASSLAGFFGYTF. The CDR3 DNA follows: TGTGCCAGCAGCTTAGCGGGTTTTTTTGGCTACACCTTC.

The chain joins TRBV7-9 to TRBJ2-1, with D perhaps matching TRBD1 (6 bases). The CDR3 sequence is 14 residues long. Per the germline V gene, CDR1 is SEHNR and CDR2 is FQNEAQ (reference sequence). The ends were cut back, 7 bases at V and 0 bases at J, with 10 bases in the middle. Written as DNA, the CDR3 is TGTGCCAGCAATACAGGGAGCTCCTACAATGAGCAGTTCTTC. Protein sequence: CASNTGSSYNEQFF.

The gene calls are TRBV9 and TRBJ2-5; TRBD1 matches at 7 bases. CDR1 and CDR2 (germline): SGDLS, YYNGEE. CDR3 length: 15 residues. The V and J ends lost 3 bases and 1 base, in that order; junction bases with no gene match: 6. CDR3 sequence: CASSGGTATQETQYF. The CDR3 nucleotides read TGTGCCAGCAGCGGAGGGACAGCAACCCAAGAGACCCAGTACTTC.

The chain uses TRBV2 and TRBJ2-5, with 11 bases matching TRBD1. V was clipped by 10 bases and J by 1 base; unmatched bases: 11. The CDR3 has 16 amino acids. Per the germline V gene, CDR1 is SNHLY and CDR2 is FYNNEI. CDR3 DNA sequence: TGTGCCAACTCCAGACCGGGACAGGGGGTCCAAGAGACCCAGTACTTC. Amino acid sequence: CANSRPGQGVQETQYF.

V and J are TRBV4-1 and TRBJ2-7, with D uncertain. Germline assignment: CDR1 MGHRA and CDR2 YSYEKL. The CDR3 extends over 14 amino acids. V lost 1 base and J lost 3, with 10 bases in between. In DNA form, the CDR3 reads TGCGCCAGCAGCCAAGTTGGGTCGGGCTACGAGCAGTACTTC. Translating gives CASSQVGSGYEQYF.

The DNA of the CDR3 is TGTGCCAGCAGCCAGAATCTAGCGGGTGAGCAGTACTTC. Amino acids: CASSQNLAGEQYF. The rearrangement joins TRBV14 to TRBJ2-7; 8 nucleotides align to TRBD2. CDR3 length equals 13 residues. CDR1 is SGHDN and CDR2 is FVKESK in the germline V gene. Trimming removed 3 bases from V and 7 bases from J; junction bases left unmatched: 5.

This clone occurred a few times. The genes are TRBV7-9 and TRBJ1-1, with 9 nucleotides matching TRBD1. The germline CDR1 and CDR2 sequences are SEHNR and FQNEAQ (reference sequence). With V trimmed by 5 bases and J by 8 bases, 3 bases remained unmatched. The CDR3 contains 12 residues. CDR3 loop: CASSETGGEAFF. CDR3 in DNA: TGTGCCAGCAGCGAAACAGGGGGCGAAGCTTTCTTT.

The gene calls are TRBV28 and TRBJ1-2; 9 positions match TRBD1. The germline CDR1 and CDR2 sequences are MDHEN and SYDVKM. CDR3 size: 14 residues. V was pared by 2 bases and J by 6 bases, with 4 bases of the junction left unmatched. DNA for the CDR3: TGTGCCAGCAGTTTAGGACAGGGGATCGATGGCTACACCTTC. Translated, it gives CASSLGQGIDGYTF.

By proportion, this clone is medium-sized. The chain is built from TRBV7-2 and TRBJ1-6, with TRBD1 as a possible D gene (6 bases). V lost 3 bases to trimming and J lost 7 bases, with 10 bases between them. The length of the CDR3 is 14 residues. Germline V CDR1 and CDR2: SGHTA, FQGNSA. In nucleotides, the CDR3 is TGTGCCAGCAGCTTGAAGCAGGGGAATTCACCCCTCCACTTT. Residues: CASSLKQGNSPLHF. The variable domain in full, completed from reference TRBV7-2 and TRBJ1-6, reads GAGVSQSPSNKVTEKGKDVELRCDPISGHTALYWYRQSLGQGLEFLIYFQGNSAPDKSGLPSDRFSAERTGGSVSTLTIQRTQQEDSAVYLCASSLKQGNSPLHFGNGTRLTVT.

The V call is TRBV13, the J call TRBJ2-7; perhaps TRBD2 as D (6 bases). This CDR3 has 13 amino acids. Germline V gene sequence: CDR1 PRHDT, CDR2 FYEKMQ (reference sequence). Trimming left V 5 bases short and J 4 bases short, with 12 bases between. The CDR3 is CASSPAGGYEQYF. CDR3 bases: TGTGCCAGCAGCCCCGCTGGGGGGTACGAGCAGTACTTC. Full variable domain (missing parts from reference TRBV13 and TRBJ2-7): AAGVIQSPRHLIKEKRETATLKCYPIPRHDTVYWYQQGPGQDPQFLISFYEKMQSDKGSIPDRFSAQQFSDYHSELNMSSLELGDSALYFCASSPAGGYEQYFGPGTRLTVT.

This clone was observed once. This chain uses TRBV6-1 with TRBJ1-1; a weak D match, TRBD1 (6 bases). This CDR3 is built from 15 residues. In germline, CDR1 is MNHNS, CDR2 SASEGT. V lost 2 bases, J lost 0 bases, and 10 bases lay in between. The CDR3 DNA is TGTGCCAGCAGTGAACGGACAGTGATGAACACTGAAGCTTTCTTT. Translation gives CASSERTVMNTEAFF.

V is TRBV6-1 and J is TRBJ2-7; 7 nucleotides align to TRBD2. The V gene end was trimmed by 6 bases and the J gene end by 1 base; junction bases not matched to a gene: 6. The germline V gene encodes CDR1 MNHNS and CDR2 SASEGT. This CDR3 spans 14 amino acids. CDR3 DNA sequence: TGTGCCAGCAGAACCGGCGGGGGATCCTACGAGCAGTACTTC. It translates to CASRTGGGSYEQYF.

The gene calls are TRBV19 and TRBJ2-1, with TRBD2 identical over 15 bases. This CDR3 spans 18 amino acids. After removal of 5 bases from V and 9 bases from J, the junction contained 14 bases not matched to a gene. CDR1 is LNHDA and CDR2 is SQIVND in the germline V gene (reference sequence). The CDR3, as DNA: TGTGCCAGTAGTTTTCGGACTAGCGGGGGGGCCCTACAAGGTGAGCAGTTCTTC. This encodes CASSFRTSGGALQGEQFF.

The V and J genes are TRBV27 and TRBJ2-3; a weak D match, TRBD2 (5 bases). Trimming took off 4 bases at V and 6 bases at J, with 11 bases between the two ends. CDR3 length: 13 residues. Looked up from germline, CDR1 is MNHEY and CDR2 is SMNVEV (reference sequence). Here the CDR3 reads CASSWNSGDTQYF. The CDR3 region has the DNA TGTGCCAGCAGTTGGAATTCGGGGGATACGCAGTATTTT.

The chain has TRBV4-2 and TRBJ2-1, with a possible D match to TRBD2 (7 bases). Germline CDR1 and CDR2: LGHNA and YNFKEQ. Deletions cut 4 bases from V and 6 bases from J, with 22 bases between. This CDR3 has 17 residues. The CDR3 sequence is CASSLTTGGSPSNEQFF. DNA for the CDR3: TGTGCCAGCAGCCTAACGACGGGGGGCTCCCCGTCCAATGAGCAGTTCTTC.

This clone was observed a single time. This rearrangement joins TRBV7-6 to TRBJ2-5; 11 nucleotides line up with TRBD2. Per the germline V gene, CDR1 is SGHVS and CDR2 is FNYEAQ. V was pared by 11 bases and J by 5 bases, with 13 bases of the junction left unmatched. CDR3 size: 15 residues. The CDR3: CASSREASGGETQYF. DNA for the CDR3: TGTGCCTCCTCGCGTGAGGCTAGCGGGGGGGAGACCCAGTACTTC.

The chain uses TRBV16 and TRBJ2-2; D is unclear. Germline CDR1 and CDR2: KGHSY and FQNENV. Trimming left V 4 bases short and J 5 bases short, with 14 bases between. The CDR3 is made up of 15 amino acids. The CDR3 region is CASSPRDVGTGELFF. The DNA of the CDR3 is TGTGCCAGCAGCCCCCGCGACGTCGGGACCGGGGAGCTGTTTTTT.

This clone was recorded a few times. The genes are TRBV12-5 and TRBJ1-1; D is unclear. CDR1 and CDR2 (germline): LGHNT, FRNRAP. The CDR3 contains 16 residues. V dropped 0 bases and J dropped 1 base, with 12 bases sitting between them. Here the CDR3 DNA reads TGTGCTAGTGGTTTGGTAGTCTCTGCCGGGAACACTGAAGCTTTCTTT. This codes for CASGLVVSAGNTEAFF.